This TCR beta chain came from a study of blood T cell repertoires in COVID-19. The wider study: From the United States, Italy and Spain came samples of acute and convalescent COVID-19. PBMCs, B-cell-depleted T cells, or T cells were the source of the cDNA or gDNA that made up the material.

Under the authors' procedure: It was from reference gene primer amplification that nucleated cell counts were estimated. Measured with immunoSEQ multiplex PCR; TCRdb has only the in-frame clones, and not every one. V, J and clone size derive from that table, while D and trimming were established from the DNA sequence. The sample has approximately 240,000 clones, 82% seen once. This CDR3 spans 13 amino acids. V gave up 4 bases and J gave up 7 bases, with 13 bases separating them. The germline V gene has CDR1 LGHDT and CDR2 YNNKEL (reference sequence). The sequence was obtained from a woman older than 75 with active or convalescent COVID-19. The sample consisted of peripheral blood. This chain uses TRBV3-1 (or the pseudogene TRBV3-2) with TRBJ1-2; no clear D. In DNA form, the CDR3 reads TGTGCCAGCAGCCCCACTAGCCGGACTGGCTACACCTTC. It encodes CASSPTSRTGYTF.